This passage covers 6 T cell receptor beta chains from one sample sequenced in a study of naive and memory T cell subsets. Study-wide results and caveats: Naive repertoires, especially CD8, held a few larger clonotypes, possibly memory cells re-expressing CD45RA.

The beta constant-region primer was an equimolar mix of two oligonucleotides covering TRBC1 and TRBC2. Four rounds of PCR amplified the ligated cDNA using nested alpha and beta constant-region primers plus SP2. TCRdb reprocessed the UMI-ligation and nested PCR reads via MiXCR and lists one record per CDR3 protein. The sample consists of more than 95,000 distinct CDR3 sequences, around 13% of them appearing once. Their target antigens are unknown. Sample: naive CD8+ T cells from blood. These receptors came from a human donor in good health.

The chain carries TRBV20-1 and TRBJ2-1, with 7 bases lining up with TRBD2. The CDR3 runs to 13 residues. V lost 3 bases to trimming and J lost 6 bases; unmatched junction nucleotides: 5. Germline V gives CDR1 DFQATT, CDR2 SNEGSKA (reference sequence). This chain's CDR3 is CSASGRLGNEQFF. CDR3 coding DNA: TGCAGTGCTAGCGGGAGGTTGGGCAATGAGCAGTTCTTC.

The chain employs TRBV4-1 and TRBJ2-1, with 10 bases that match TRBD2. V dropped 3 bases and J dropped 7; count of bases not matched to a gene: 9. The CDR3 is 16 amino acids. Germline V CDR1 and CDR2: MGHRA, YSYEKL. The chain's CDR3 is CASSHVEIAGGNEQFF. CDR3 DNA: TGCGCCAGCAGCCATGTGGAAATAGCGGGAGGAAATGAGCAGTTCTTC.

V gene TRBV4-2 combines with J gene TRBJ1-6; perhaps TRBD1 as D (6 bases). The germline gives CDR1 LGHNA, CDR2 YNFKEQ. CDR3 length: 11 residues. The ends were cut back, 6 bases at V and 15 bases at J, with 12 bases in the middle. CDR3 protein: CASRQGLLLHF. CDR3 nucleotide sequence: TGTGCCAGCAGACAGGGTCTCCTCCTCCACTTT.

The V gene is TRBV20-1, the J gene TRBJ2-1; D is uncertain. The CDR3 totals 16 residues. V shed 1 base and J shed 2 bases, with 15 bases lying between them. Germline-derived CDR1 and CDR2 are DFQATT and SNEGSKA (reference sequence). The CDR3 DNA follows: TGCAGTGCTAGAGGTTTCGGGCTAGGCCCCTACAATGAGCAGTTCTTC. It translates to CSARGFGLGPYNEQFF.

This clonotype was seen a handful of times. A much larger clone differs by one base, so this may be a read error. The chain combines TRBV7-9 with TRBJ2-7; D perhaps matches TRBD1 (5 bases). This CDR3 region has 12 residues. V was clipped by 8 bases and J by 0 bases, with 8 bases between them. Germline V gene data show CDR1 as SEHNR and CDR2 as FQNEAQ (reference sequence). CDR3 loop: CASGASSYEQYF. In DNA, the CDR3 is TGTGCCAGCGGGGCGAGCTCCTACGAGCAGTACTTC.

This clonotype has ten or more counts. This chain uses TRBV6-5 with TRBJ2-1, with D possibly TRBD2 on 5 matching bases. CDR1 is MNHEY, CDR2 SVGAGI, per germline. Trimming removed 2 bases at V and 3 bases at J, with 11 bases between. The CDR3 totals 15 residues. CDR3 loop: CASSYGEPIYNEQFF. DNA for the CDR3: TGTGCCAGCAGTTACGGGGAGCCCATCTACAATGAGCAGTTCTTC.